This T cell receptor beta chain was identified in a study of blood T cell repertoires in COVID-19. As for the study in general: Sites across the United States, Italy and Spain contributed samples from acute and convalescent COVID-19.

Trimming took off 5 bases at V and 7 bases at J, with 14 bases between the two ends. Germline V gives CDR1 LGHDT, CDR2 YNNKEL (reference sequence). CDR3 length: 13 residues. Here immunoSEQ multiplex PCR was the method, and the copy in TCRdb shows in-frame clones only, minus some. This table holds more than 55,000 clones, about 77% found once. Specimen: peripheral blood. The receptor was isolated from a man older than 75 with active or convalescent COVID-19. This chain joins TRBV3-1 (or the pseudogene TRBV3-2) and TRBJ1-2, with D maybe TRBD1 (5 bases). In DNA, the CDR3 is TGTGCCAGCAGCTCTTGGGGGGATCTTGGCTACACCTTC. This sequence encodes CASSSWGDLGYTF.